Each of the 30 T cell receptor beta chains below was sequenced from the same sample in a study of technical replicates of blood from several donors. Here immunoSEQ multiplex PCR was the method, and the copy in TCRdb shows in-frame clones only, minus some. This repertoire shows approximately 53,000 clones, about 96% found once; its top ten account for around 0.4%. The sample was T cells isolated from PBMCs. Source of these receptors: a human donor in good health.

For the CDR3, the DNA is TGTGCCAGCAGCGTAGGGTCGGCGGGAGTGGCGAATGAGCAGTTCTTC. Its protein product is CASSVGSAGVANEQFF. V usage is TRBV9 and J usage is TRBJ2-1; 7 bases fit TRBD2. V lost 0 bases to trimming and J lost 7 bases; unmatched junction nucleotides: 10. Germline CDR1 SGDLS, CDR2 YYNGEE. The CDR3 covers 16 residues.

This clone showed up just once. The chain couples TRBV29-1 to TRBJ2-7; TRBD2 aligns across 10 bases. CDR1 and CDR2 (germline): SQVTM, ANQGSEA. This CDR3 comprises 13 residues. V lost 6 bases, J lost 4 bases, and 6 bases stayed unmatched. The CDR3 nucleotides read TGCAGCGTGGCTAGCGGGAGTCCGTACGAGCAGTACTTC. This translates into CSVASGSPYEQYF.

The chain employs TRBV7-8 and TRBJ1-4; 9 positions agree with TRBD1. This CDR3 comprises 15 residues. The trim removed 2 bases at V and 5 bases at J, leaving 3 bases unmatched. Germline CDR1 reads SGHVS; CDR2 reads FQNEAQ. The CDR3 sequence is CASSLYGTGNEKLFF. The CDR3 DNA reads TGTGCCAGCAGCTTATACGGGACAGGGAATGAAAAACTGTTTTTT. The full variable domain, completed using reference TRBV7-8 and TRBJ1-4, is GAGVSQSPRYKVAKRGQDVALRCDPISGHVSLFWYQQALGQGPEFLTYFQNEAQLDKSGLPSDRFFAERPEGSVSTLKIQRTQQEDSAVYLCASSLYGTGNEKLFFGSGTQLSVL.

The chain couples TRBV28 to TRBJ1-3, with TRBD1 matching 9 bases. Germline assignment: CDR1 MDHEN and CDR2 SYDVKM. CDR3 length: 14 residues. V was pared by 5 bases and J by 2 bases, with 1 base of the junction left unmatched. The CDR3 loop is CASSTGGTGNTIYF. CDR3 nucleotides: TGTGCCAGCAGTACAGGGGGCACTGGAAACACCATATATTTT.

The chain recombines TRBV4-3 with TRBJ2-3; TRBD2 aligns across 9 bases. Germline CDR1 is LGHNA and CDR2 is YSLEER. This CDR3 region has 18 residues. Unmatched junction bases numbered 14, after V lost 0 bases and J lost 7 bases. This chain's CDR3 is CASSQEGAGGLTSYTQYF. CDR3 nucleotides: TGCGCCAGCAGCCAAGAAGGAGCGGGAGGCCTTACATCATATACGCAGTATTTT.

V and J are TRBV20-1 and TRBJ2-1; unclear D gene. This CDR3 region has 9 residues. Germline lookup yields CDR1 DFQATT and CDR2 SNEGSKA (reference sequence). The ends were cut back, 1 base at V and 15 bases at J, with 7 bases in the middle. The DNA for the CDR3 is TGCAGTGCTAGAGCCGGTCTGTTCTTC. This translates into CSARAGLFF.

The chain couples TRBV18 to TRBJ1-1, with a tentative D call TRBD1 (6 bases). Trimming stripped 10 bases from V and 0 bases from J, with 15 bases between. The CDR3 runs to 14 residues. Germline-derived CDR1 and CDR2 are KGHSH and LQKENI. The CDR3 DNA reads TGTGCCAACTCCCAGGGGTCTTTGAACACTGAAGCTTTCTTT. It yields the protein CANSQGSLNTEAFF.

V is TRBV6-1 and J is TRBJ1-2; D not certain. The CDR3 contains 12 residues. The V gene lost 8 bases and the J gene lost 6 bases, with 13 bases spanning the gap. Germline assignment: CDR1 MNHNS and CDR2 SASEGT. In nucleotides, the CDR3 is TGTGCCAGCTCCCCTCTCCTCGATGGCTACACCTTC. It codes for CASSPLLDGYTF.

The chain carries TRBV5-1 and TRBJ2-5; 7 bases line up with TRBD1. J was trimmed by 5 bases and V by 4 bases; bases with no gene match: 2. The CDR3 is 12 amino acids. Per germline, CDR1 SGHRS and CDR2 YFSETQ. DNA of the CDR3: TGCGCCAGCAGCACGGACAGGGAGACCCAGTACTTC. It yields the protein CASSTDRETQYF.

The V call is TRBV28, the J call TRBJ2-3; 10 nucleotides align to TRBD2. The germline CDR1 and CDR2 sequences are MDHEN and SYDVKM. CDR3 size: 14 residues. V lost 6 bases and J lost 5; bases outside the gene matches: 5. The CDR3 DNA is TGTGCCAGCAGCCCGAGACTAGCGGGAGATACGCAGTATTTT. It yields the protein CASSPRLAGDTQYF.

V is TRBV11-3 and J is TRBJ1-1; D gene uncertain. The germline gives CDR1 SGHNT, CDR2 YENEEA. This CDR3 region has 12 residues. V gave up 2 bases and J gave up 11 bases, with 12 bases separating them. The CDR3 DNA follows: TGTGCCAGCAGCTTAAACGAAGGAGTGGCTTTCTTT. It yields the protein CASSLNEGVAFF.

A single count supports this clone. This chain links TRBV11-1 with TRBJ2-1, with D tentatively TRBD2 (5 bases). The length of the CDR3 is 14 residues. Trimming took off 1 base at V and 7 bases at J, with 11 bases between the two ends. CDR1 is SGHAT and CDR2 is FQDESV in the germline V gene (reference sequence). CDR3 coding DNA: TGTGCCAGCAGCTTAGGAGCGGTCGTGAATGAGCAGTTCTTC. This codes for CASSLGAVVNEQFF.

CDR3 in amino acids: CASSSNSMNTEAFF. The CDR3 DNA reads TGTGCCAGCAGTTCAAACAGCATGAACACTGAAGCTTTCTTT. The V gene is TRBV6-6, the J gene TRBJ1-1; D unclear. Trimming pared 4 bases from V and 0 bases from J, leaving 9 bases between. This CDR3 comprises 14 residues. Germline V gene lookup returns CDR1 MNHNY and CDR2 SVGAGI (reference sequence).

The chain has TRBV10-3 and TRBJ2-3; D not certain. The germline V and J ends were trimmed by 0 bases and 9 bases, with 16 bases remaining between them. Germline V gives CDR1 ENHRY, CDR2 SYGVKD. CDR3 size: 15 residues. This CDR3 reads CAISESRILELTQYF. The CDR3 bases are TGTGCCATCAGTGAGTCTAGGATTTTGGAGTTGACGCAGTATTTT.

The chain combines TRBV6-5 with TRBJ2-1, with 13 bases identical to TRBD2. From germline, CDR1 is MNHEY and CDR2 SVGAGI. The CDR3 covers 15 residues. With V trimmed by 6 bases and J by 9 bases, 8 bases remained unmatched. CDR3 region: CASRPGLAGTSEQFF. The DNA of the CDR3 is TGTGCCAGCAGACCGGGACTAGCGGGAACGAGTGAGCAGTTCTTC.

The V gene is TRBV9, the J gene TRBJ1-1; no definite D call. Germline CDR1 is SGDLS and CDR2 is YYNGEE. V was clipped by 0 bases and J by 4 bases, with 10 bases between them. This CDR3 is built from 14 residues. CDR3 coding DNA: TGTGCCAGCAGCGTAGCTAGGTTCGCCACTGAAGCTTTCTTT. This codes for CASSVARFATEAFF.

This clone came up once. The rearrangement links TRBV28 to TRBJ2-5; 8 nucleotides align to TRBD2. CDR1 MDHEN and CDR2 SYDVKM come from the germline V gene. Germline trimming cut 7 bases from V and 5 bases from J; bases unmatched to any gene: 6. The CDR3 contains 13 residues. The CDR3 DNA follows: TGTGCCAGCACTAATAGCGGGAAGGAGACCCAGTACTTC. As protein: CASTNSGKETQYF.

This clone was seen once. The V gene is TRBV6-5, the J gene TRBJ2-7, with TRBD2 matching over 11 bases. Germline trimming cut 5 bases from V and 6 bases from J; bases unmatched to any gene: 9. The CDR3 is made up of 15 amino acids. CDR1 and CDR2 (germline): MNHEY, SVGAGI. The CDR3: CASSTVAGGSGEQYF. Here the CDR3 DNA reads TGTGCCAGCAGTACAGTAGCGGGAGGGTCAGGCGAGCAGTACTTC.

The V call is TRBV7-2, the J call TRBJ2-1, with D perhaps TRBD2 (7 bases). The V gene's germline CDR1 is SGHTA and CDR2 FQGNSA. V was cut by 5 bases and J by 12 bases, with 14 bases left in between. The CDR3 totals 12 residues. In nucleotides, the CDR3 is TGTGCCAGCAGCCTAGGGGGAGGGGGGCAGTTCTTC. Its protein is CASSLGGGGQFF.

This chain uses TRBV4-1 with TRBJ2-1, with 7 positions matching TRBD2. CDR1 and CDR2 (germline): MGHRA, YSYEKL. The CDR3 sequence is 14 residues long. With V trimmed by 1 base and J by 12 bases, 9 bases remained unmatched. The DNA of the CDR3 is TGCGCCAGCAGCCAAGTGCCCAGCGGGGAGGCGCAGTTCTTC. Translation: CASSQVPSGEAQFF.

The genes are TRBV2 and TRBJ2-1; D possibly corresponds to TRBD2 (6 bases). V lost 8 bases and J 6 bases, leaving 17 bases between the germline ends. The CDR3 consists of 14 residues. Germline V gives CDR1 SNHLY, CDR2 FYNNEI. CDR3 bases: TGTGCCAGCGCAACGACTAGACAAATCAATGAGCAGTTCTTC. This encodes CASATTRQINEQFF.

The V and J genes are TRBV5-1 and TRBJ2-5; maybe TRBD1 (5 bases). Trimming cost V 4 bases and J 5 bases, with 15 bases left between them. CDR3 length: 14 amino acids. The germline CDR1 and CDR2 sequences are SGHRS and YFSETQ. This CDR3 reads CASSIAPGLETQYF. The CDR3 DNA reads TGCGCCAGCAGCATTGCTCCAGGGTTGGAGACCCAGTACTTC. The full variable domain, completed using reference TRBV5-1 and TRBJ2-5, is KAGVTQTPRYLIKTRGQQVTLSCSPISGHRSVSWYQQTPGQGLQFLFEYFSETQRNKGNFPGRFSGRQFSNSRSEMNVSTLELGDSALYLCASSIAPGLETQYFGPGTRLLVL.

This clone appeared a single time. This chain connects TRBV6-5 to TRBJ1-1; no clear D. Germline CDR1 and CDR2: MNHEY and SVGAGI. CDR3 length equals 16 residues. Trimming removed 0 bases from V and 0 bases from J, with 11 bases in between. The CDR3 region is CASSYSGGFMNTEAFF. Here the CDR3 DNA reads TGTGCCAGCAGTTACTCGGGAGGGTTTATGAACACTGAAGCTTTCTTT.

V and J are TRBV14 and TRBJ1-2; 10 nucleotides agree with TRBD1. Trimming at V came to 0 bases and at J to 3 bases, leaving 7 bases not matched to a gene. The germline V gene encodes CDR1 SGHDN and CDR2 FVKESK. This CDR3 region has 17 residues. In DNA form, the CDR3 reads TGTGCCAGCAGCCAAGAAAACGGACAGGGGGACGACTATGGCTACACCTTC. Amino acids: CASSQENGQGDDYGYTF. Based on the CDR3 plus reference TRBV14 and TRBJ1-2, the full variable domain is EAGVTQFPSHSVIEKGQTVTLRCDPISGHDNLYWYRRVMGKEIKFLLHFVKESKQDESGMPNNRFLAERTGGTYSTLKVQPAELEDSGVYFCASSQENGQGDDYGYTFGSGTRLTVV.

This CDR3 is CAWSVQGSEQYF. The CDR3 DNA follows: TGTGCCTGGAGTGTTCAGGGAAGCGAGCAGTACTTC. The chain joins TRBV30 to TRBJ2-7; D perhaps matches TRBD1 (5 bases). V was pared by 0 bases and J by 6 bases, with 9 bases between. Germline values: CDR1 GTSNPN, CDR2 SVGIG (reference sequence). The CDR3 spans 12 residues.

The count of this clone is one. V is TRBV9 and J is TRBJ2-7; 10 bases are shared with TRBD1. The CDR3 loop spans 16 amino acids. With 4 bases clipped from V and 4 bases from J, the junction kept 11 bases outside the gene matches. Germline V gives CDR1 SGDLS, CDR2 YYNGEE. The CDR3 nucleotides read TGTGCCAGCAGCTCCCTCGGGACAGGGGCCCAATACGAGCAGTACTTC. It is translated as CASSSLGTGAQYEQYF. Full variable domain (rest looked up from reference TRBV9 and TRBJ2-7): DSGVTQTPKHLITATGQRVTLRCSPRSGDLSVYWYQQSLDQGLQFLIQYYNGEERAKGNILERFSAQQFPDLHSELNLSSLELGDSALYFCASSSLGTGAQYEQYFGPGTRLTVT.

V usage is TRBV5-1 and J usage is TRBJ2-2; the D gene is possibly TRBD2 (6 bases). CDR1 SGHRS and CDR2 YFSETQ come from the germline V gene. Trimming removed 4 bases at V and 6 bases at J, with 16 bases between. The length of the CDR3 is 15 residues. Here the CDR3 reads CASSGAAGSSGELFF. The CDR3 DNA follows: TGCGCCAGCAGCGGGGCGGCGGGATCTTCCGGGGAGCTGTTTTTT.

V gene TRBV29-1 combines with J gene TRBJ1-1; possibly TRBD1 for D (6 bases). CDR3 length: 12 residues. V gave up 7 bases and J gave up 0 bases, with 9 bases separating them. Germline V gene data show CDR1 as SQVTM and CDR2 as ANQGSEA. DNA of the CDR3: TGCAGCGACGGGGACATGAACACTGAAGCTTTCTTT. This codes for CSDGDMNTEAFF.

The CDR3 coding sequence is TGCGCCAGCAGCCAAGTTGGGACTAGCGGGAGCTTTGAGCAGTTCTTC. Translation gives CASSQVGTSGSFEQFF. J is TRBJ2-1 and V is TRBV4-1; the match to TRBD2 covers 14 bases. This CDR3 region has 16 residues. The ends lost 1 base at V and 9 bases at J; junction bases unmatched: 5. Per germline, CDR1 MGHRA and CDR2 YSYEKL.

This chain links TRBV2 with TRBJ2-5, with 9 bases that match TRBD2. Germline values: CDR1 SNHLY, CDR2 FYNNEI. This CDR3 is built from 19 residues. V gave up 0 bases and J gave up 0 bases; unmatched junction bases: 11. CDR3 residues: CASSEALASGDLYQETQYF. In nucleotides, the CDR3 is TGTGCCAGCAGTGAAGCGCTGGCTAGCGGGGACTTATACCAAGAGACCCAGTACTTC.